Below are 22 T cell receptor beta chains sequenced from a single sample in a study of spatial heterogeneity in lung cancer. Time point here: sample taken at primary tumor resection. Researchers sequenced whole RNA taken from tumor, nontumor lung or frozen PBMC without sorting. One entry per CDR3 protein results from TCRdb running MiXCR on the 5' RACE reads. This sample has tens of thousands of distinct CDR3 sequences, with 10% to 15% found just once. This sample comprised PBMCs, obtained at surgery. The receptor source for this set is a male donor with early-stage non-small cell lung cancer.

This clonotype was detected ten times or more. This chain links TRBV9 with TRBJ2-2; TRBD2 agrees at 9 bases. This CDR3 has 16 residues. Losses at the gene ends were 1 base for V and 7 bases for J; bases not matched to a gene: 8. Germline V gene data show CDR1 as SGDLS and CDR2 as YYNGEE. CDR3 region: CASSVYSGRNGGELFF. Here the CDR3 DNA reads TGTGCCAGCAGCGTATATAGCGGGAGAAATGGCGGGGAGCTGTTTTTT.

This chain links TRBV25-1 with TRBJ2-1; 7 bases are a match to TRBD2. With 7 bases clipped from V and 2 bases from J, the junction kept 11 bases outside the gene matches. From germline, CDR1 is MGHDK and CDR2 SYGVNS. This CDR3 contains 16 residues. The CDR3 DNA is TGTGCCAGCACCTCCTCCCTAGCGGAGGCCTACAATGAGCAGTTCTTC. Encoded protein: CASTSSLAEAYNEQFF. Based on the CDR3 plus reference TRBV25-1 and TRBJ2-1, the full variable domain is EADIYQTPRYLVIGTGKKITLECSQTMGHDKMYWYQQDPGMELHLIHYSYGVNSTEKGDLSSESTVSRIRTEHFPLTLESARPSHTSQYLCASTSSLAEAYNEQFFGPGTRLTVL.

The chain couples TRBV2 to TRBJ2-1, with D uncertain. Germline CDR1 reads SNHLY; CDR2 reads FYNNEI. There are 16 residues in the CDR3. V was trimmed by 4 bases and J by 8 bases, leaving 21 bases between them. DNA for the CDR3: TGTGCCAGCAGTGGTTTGGTGGATAGGGCTACGGATGAGCAGTTCTTC. This codes for CASSGLVDRATDEQFF.

The chain couples TRBV6-5 to TRBJ1-4; 9 bases match TRBD1. The V gene end was trimmed by 5 bases and the J gene end by 6 bases; junction bases not matched to a gene: 7. The CDR3 is made up of 15 amino acids. Germline V lookup: CDR1 MNHEY, CDR2 SVGAGI. The CDR3 DNA sequence: TGTGCCAGCAGTAACCTACAGGGGGCGGATGAAAAACTGTTTTTT. Its translation is CASSNLQGADEKLFF.

This sequence joins TRBV7-2 and TRBJ2-2; 9 bases are a match to TRBD1. Germline CDR1 SGHTA, CDR2 FQGNSA. The CDR3 spans 15 residues. Losses at the gene ends were 6 bases for V and 5 bases for J; bases not matched to a gene: 7. In DNA form, the CDR3 reads TGTGCCAGCAGACTCGGGACAGGGAGAACCGGGGAGCTGTTTTTT. Translation gives CASRLGTGRTGELFF.

This clonotype was recorded a few times. The rearrangement joins TRBV9 to TRBJ2-3; a weak D match, TRBD2 (5 bases). From germline, CDR1 is SGDLS and CDR2 YYNGEE. Trimming stripped 2 bases from V and 0 bases from J, with 13 bases between. The CDR3 has 16 amino acids. The CDR3 sequence: CASSVMTTASTDTQYF. CDR3 coding DNA: TGTGCCAGCAGCGTGATGACTACCGCTAGCACAGATACGCAGTATTTT.

This clonotype turned up a few times. The DNA for the CDR3 is TGTGCCAGCAGTTTGGTGGAGGGAAATGAGCAGTTCTTC. This gives the protein CASSLVEGNEQFF. The chain couples TRBV12-3 or TRBV12-4 to TRBJ2-1; a possible D gene is TRBD2 (6 bases). The CDR3 consists of 13 residues. V gave up 3 bases and J gave up 7 bases, with 10 bases separating them.

In this sample, this clonotype turned up a few times. This chain uses TRBV20-1 with TRBJ2-2; D is undetermined. The CDR3 consists of 14 residues. CDR1 is DFQATT, CDR2 SNEGSKA, per germline (reference sequence). V lost 0 bases to trimming and J lost 2 bases, with 7 bases between them. Here the CDR3 reads CSARESGNTGELFF. DNA for the CDR3: TGCAGTGCTAGAGAATCCGGTAACACCGGGGAGCTGTTTTTT.

In its sample, this clonotype was seen a few times. V is TRBV3-1 and J is TRBJ2-7; the D is unclear. Germline V lookup: CDR1 LGHDT, CDR2 YNNKEL (reference sequence). The CDR3 has 11 amino acids. V gave up 4 bases and J gave up 1 base, with 2 bases separating them. The CDR3 nucleotides read TGTGCCAGCAGCCGGTCCTACGAGCAGTACTTC. It is translated as CASSRSYEQYF.

This clonotype has only a few counts. The chain is built from TRBV7-2 and TRBJ2-1; 9 bases are a match to TRBD2. Germline-derived CDR1 and CDR2 are SGHTA and FQGNSA. V trimming: 4 bases; J trimming: 5 bases; junction bases outside the gene matches: 9. There are 16 residues in the CDR3. In nucleotides, the CDR3 is TGTGCCAGCAGCTATATGGCTCTAGCGGGAAACAATGAGCAGTTCTTC. Protein: CASSYMALAGNNEQFF.

This chain uses TRBV6-5 with TRBJ2-1, with TRBD2 identical over 9 bases. The V and J ends lost 4 bases and 10 bases, in that order; junction bases with no gene match: 14. Looked up from germline, CDR1 is MNHEY and CDR2 is SVGAGI. The CDR3 sequence is 16 residues long. CDR3 region: CASSSPRSGSLVEQFF. The CDR3 coding sequence is TGTGCCAGCAGTTCCCCCCGTAGCGGGAGCTTAGTCGAGCAGTTCTTC.

This clonotype was found a few times. The rearrangement joins TRBV18 to TRBJ1-4; 7 bases align to TRBD1. This CDR3 region has 14 residues. Losses at the gene ends were 4 bases for V and 1 base for J; bases not matched to a gene: 0. Germline CDR1 is KGHSH and CDR2 is LQKENI. CDR3 coding DNA: TGTGCCAGCTCACGACAGGGAACTAATGAAAAACTGTTTTTT. Amino acid sequence: CASSRQGTNEKLFF. Full variable domain (remainder filled in from reference TRBV18 and TRBJ1-4): NAGVMQNPRHLVRRRGQEARLRCSPMKGHSHVYWYRQLPEEGLKFMVYLQKENIIDESGMPKERFSAEFPKEGPSILRIQQVVRGDSAAYFCASSRQGTNEKLFFGSGTQLSVL.

The gene calls are TRBV11-3 and TRBJ2-1, with D hard to call. This CDR3 contains 12 residues. Deletions cut 3 bases from V and 10 bases from J, with 10 bases between. In germline, CDR1 is SGHNT, CDR2 YENEEA. For the CDR3, the DNA is TGTGCCAGCAGCTTCAGTATGGGCGAGCAGTTCTTC. As protein: CASSFSMGEQFF.

Only a few counts were recorded for this clonotype. This chain links TRBV18 with TRBJ2-7; possibly TRBD1 for D (6 bases). The CDR3 sequence is 16 residues long. V lost 2 bases, J lost 6 bases, and 20 bases lay in between. CDR1 and CDR2 from the germline V gene are KGHSH and LQKENI. The chain's CDR3 is CASSPAQGFGGVEQYF. CDR3 DNA: TGTGCCAGCTCACCAGCTCAGGGGTTTGGTGGGGTCGAGCAGTACTTC.

This clonotype was found a few times. The rearrangement uses TRBV5-1 and TRBJ2-1, with D possibly being TRBD2 (5 bases). Trimming shortened V by 0 bases and J by 9 bases, and 13 bases separated the two germline ends. This CDR3 is built from 14 residues. Germline CDR1 reads SGHRS; CDR2 reads YFSETQ. The CDR3 nucleotides are TGCGCCAGCAGCTTGGGTGTAGCCAGCGGTGAGCAGTTCTTC. It is translated as CASSLGVASGEQFF.

This clonotype was picked up a small number of times. CDR3 sequence reads: CSAPYVEGYGYTF. In DNA, the CDR3 is TGCAGTGCTCCCTATGTAGAGGGGTATGGCTACACCTTC. V usage is TRBV20-1 and J usage is TRBJ1-2; TRBD1 is a possible D gene (5 bases). Between the trimmed V and J ends, which lost 5 bases and 5 bases, there was a span of 15 bases. Germline CDR1 DFQATT, CDR2 SNEGSKA (reference sequence). The CDR3 runs to 13 residues.

The table lists this clonotype with a few counts. The chain recombines TRBV7-6 with TRBJ2-3, with 7 bases identical to TRBD2. Per the germline V gene, CDR1 is SGHVS and CDR2 is FNYEAQ. The V gene end was trimmed by 4 bases and the J gene end by 6 bases; junction bases not matched to a gene: 19. This CDR3 is built from 18 residues. CDR3 loop: CASSYAGRSAGASDTQYF. The CDR3 DNA reads as TGTGCCAGCAGCTACGCTGGGAGGAGTGCGGGAGCCTCCGATACGCAGTATTTT.

The chain is built from TRBV7-2 and TRBJ2-1; 9 bases are a match to TRBD2. The V and J ends lost 7 bases and 7 bases, in that order; junction bases with no gene match: 11. Germline V CDR1 and CDR2: SGHTA, FQGNSA. This CDR3 is 15 amino acids long. The CDR3 region is CASTTSGLTRNEQFF. The CDR3 DNA sequence: TGTGCCAGCACAACTAGCGGGTTGACCCGTAATGAGCAGTTCTTC.

J is TRBJ1-2 and V is TRBV7-2; D is unclear. The ends were cut back, 1 base at V and 2 bases at J, with 11 bases in the middle. The V gene's germline CDR1 is SGHTA and CDR2 FQGNSA. The CDR3 is 15 residues long. CDR3 sequence (DNA): TGTGCCAGCAGCTTAGATTTGTCGGGGAACTATGGCTACACCTTC. Residues: CASSLDLSGNYGYTF.

This clonotype was seen ten or more times. The V call is TRBV20-1, the J call TRBJ2-1; weak D call: TRBD2 (5 bases). Trimming removed 7 bases at V and 4 bases at J, with 8 bases between. The CDR3 totals 11 residues. Germline CDR1 DFQATT, CDR2 SNEGSKA (reference sequence). CDR3 in DNA: TGCAGTGGGGAGAGTTACAATGAGCAGTTCTTC. This translates into CSGESYNEQFF.

The chain links TRBV24-1 to TRBJ1-5; D remains unclear. V dropped 2 bases and J dropped 6 bases, with 7 bases sitting between them. The germline V gene encodes CDR1 KGHDR and CDR2 SFDVKD. The CDR3 sequence is 13 residues long. In DNA, the CDR3 is TGTGCCACCAGTGATTCTAGAGGTCAGCCCCAGCATTTT. This codes for CATSDSRGQPQHF.

This clonotype has more than one count but fewer than ten. The chain carries TRBV5-4 and TRBJ2-5; D not resolved. In germline, CDR1 is SGHNT, CDR2 YYREEE (reference sequence). The ends were cut back, 2 bases at V and 0 bases at J, with 8 bases in the middle. The CDR3 extends over 14 amino acids. In DNA, the CDR3 is TGTGCCAGCAGCTTCGACTGGGACCAAGAGACCCAGTACTTC. This gives the protein CASSFDWDQETQYF.